These 21 T cell receptor beta chains originate from one sample sequenced in a study of shared clonotypes between healthy human individuals. Naive-designated CD8 cells lacked CD45RO, were positively enriched for CCR7, and omitted terminally differentiated effector memory CD45RA+ cells. The method was immunoSEQ multiplex PCR; TCRdb's version includes in-frame clones alone and lacks a portion of them. The sample records over 2,000,000 clones, 93% being singletons. Sequenced sample: naive CD8+ T cells from PBMCs. The receptors here all came from a man between 18 and 29 years old in good health. Some clones in this sample may be carry-over from other donors' samples.

This sequence joins TRBV9 and TRBJ2-2; TRBD1 agrees at 7 bases. The germline V gene encodes CDR1 SGDLS and CDR2 YYNGEE. CDR3 size: 16 residues. V shed 1 base, J shed 2 bases, and the junction held 5 bases outside the gene matches. CDR3 sequence reads: CASSVLGGDNTGELFF. In DNA form, the CDR3 reads TGTGCCAGCAGCGTATTAGGGGGCGATAACACCGGGGAGCTGTTTTTT. The full variable domain, completed using reference TRBV9 and TRBJ2-2, is DSGVTQTPKHLITATGQRVTLRCSPRSGDLSVYWYQQSLDQGLQFLIQYYNGEERAKGNILERFSAQQFPDLHSELNLSSLELGDSALYFCASSVLGGDNTGELFFGEGSRLTVL.

J is TRBJ2-5 and V is TRBV6-1, with D possibly matching TRBD2 (6 bases). There are 13 residues in the CDR3. The germline V gene encodes CDR1 MNHNS and CDR2 SASEGT. Between the trimmed V and J ends, which lost 7 bases and 2 bases, there was a span of 11 bases. The CDR3 sequence is CASTSRGQETQYF. CDR3 nucleotide sequence: TGTGCCAGCACGAGTCGGGGGCAAGAGACCCAGTACTTC.

J is TRBJ2-5 and V is TRBV5-6; D gene uncertain. V was shortened by 4 bases and J by 5 bases, with 12 bases between the two germline ends. This CDR3 is built from 13 residues. Per germline, CDR1 SGHDT and CDR2 YYEEEE. This CDR3 reads CASSNGPMETQYF. The CDR3 DNA is TGTGCCAGCAGCAACGGACCGATGGAGACCCAGTACTTC.

This chain links TRBV2 with TRBJ2-1; D gene uncertain. V was trimmed by 8 bases and J by 2 bases, leaving 13 bases between them. The CDR3 spans 14 residues. In germline, CDR1 is SNHLY, CDR2 FYNNEI. CDR3 in amino acids: CASRQGSPYNEQFF. In nucleotides, the CDR3 is TGTGCCAGCCGTCAAGGCAGCCCCTACAATGAGCAGTTCTTC.

The chain uses TRBV28 and TRBJ1-1; tentative D call: TRBD1 (5 bases). V lost 3 bases to trimming and J lost 0 bases, with 11 bases between them. Germline CDR1 is MDHEN and CDR2 is SYDVKM. CDR3 length: 15 amino acids. In DNA, the CDR3 is TGTGCCAGCAGTTTGTGGGGGACCATGAACACTGAAGCTTTCTTT. Translating gives CASSLWGTMNTEAFF. The variable domain in full, with the rest retrieved from reference TRBV28 and TRBJ1-1, is DVKVTQSSRYLVKRTGEKVFLECVQDMDHENMFWYRQDPGLGLRLIYFSYDVKMKEKGDIPEGYSVSREKKERFSLILESASTNQTSMYLCASSLWGTMNTEAFFGQGTRLTVV.

As DNA, the CDR3 is TGTGCCAGCAGCGTAGCTACTGCGGGAGGAACTGAAGCTTTCTTT. It is translated as CASSVATAGGTEAFF. The chain couples TRBV9 to TRBJ1-1; D not resolved. V was shortened by 0 bases and J by 5 bases, with 14 bases between the two germline ends. The CDR3 totals 15 residues. Per the germline V gene, CDR1 is SGDLS and CDR2 is YYNGEE.

The chain joins TRBV7-2 to TRBJ2-7; 8 bases are a match to TRBD2. The CDR3 sequence is 16 residues long. Germline CDR1 SGHTA, CDR2 FQGNSA. The V and J ends lost 4 bases and 2 bases, in that order; junction bases with no gene match: 10. CDR3 in amino acids: CASSSAVAGYTYEQYF. CDR3 nucleotides: TGTGCCAGCAGCTCCGCCGTAGCGGGGTATACCTACGAGCAGTACTTC.

This clone turned up a few times. The chain recombines TRBV30 with TRBJ1-1; the D gene is possibly TRBD1 (6 bases). V dropped 5 bases and J dropped 4 bases, with 8 bases sitting between them. Germline V gives CDR1 GTSNPN, CDR2 SVGIG (reference sequence). The length of the CDR3 is 11 residues. CDR3 nucleotide sequence: TGTGCCTGGCAGGGGCCCACTGAAGCTTTCTTT. Protein: CAWQGPTEAFF. Filled out from reference TRBV30 and TRBJ1-1, the complete variable domain reads SQTIHQWPATLVQPVGSPLSLECTVEGTSNPNLYWYRQAAGRGLQLLFYSVGIGQISSEVPQNLSASRPQDRQFILSSKKLLLSDSGFYLCAWQGPTEAFFGQGTRLTVV.

With respect to this clone: Other DNA sequences within the sample encode an identical CDR3. The V and J genes are TRBV27 and TRBJ1-5; D is perhaps TRBD1 (5 bases). V was pared by 6 bases and J by 2 bases, with 11 bases between. Germline V CDR1 and CDR2: MNHEY, SMNVEV (reference sequence). The CDR3 loop spans 14 amino acids. The CDR3 DNA reads TGTGCCAGCAGGGTTCAGGGTGGCAATCAGCCCCAGCATTTT. As protein: CASRVQGGNQPQHF.

The V call is TRBV4-1, the J call TRBJ2-1, with D hard to call. Per the germline V gene, CDR1 is MGHRA and CDR2 is YSYEKL. The CDR3 sequence is 17 residues long. The V and J ends lost 0 bases and 0 bases respectively, with 12 bases between them. For the CDR3, the DNA is TGCGCCAGCAGCCAAGAGAGTGCACTGAGCTCCTACAATGAGCAGTTCTTC. The encoded protein is CASSQESALSSYNEQFF.

V and J are TRBV7-6 and TRBJ2-2; D is perhaps TRBD1 (8 bases). Germline CDR1 SGHVS, CDR2 FNYEAQ. The CDR3 is 17 amino acids. The germline V and J ends were trimmed by 2 bases and 3 bases, with 16 bases remaining between them. CDR3 bases: TGTGCCAGCAGCTTACCAAGACAGGGGAGGGACACCGGGGAGCTGTTTTTT. This translates into CASSLPRQGRDTGELFF.

Note on this clone: The sample has other DNA sequences that encode this CDR3 too. The chain employs TRBV27 and TRBJ2-3, with D unclear. CDR1 is MNHEY and CDR2 is SMNVEV in the germline V gene (reference sequence). The CDR3 is 13 amino acids. The V end was cut by 1 base, the J end by 0 bases, with 2 bases between. CDR3 sequence: CASSLFSTDTQYF. DNA for the CDR3: TGTGCCAGCAGTTTATTTAGCACAGATACGCAGTATTTT.

The chain carries TRBV12-5 and TRBJ2-7; D may be TRBD1 or TRBD2 (6 bases each). The CDR3 runs 13 residues. Trimming removed 1 base at V and 5 bases at J, with 9 bases between. Germline loops: CDR1 LGHNT, CDR2 FRNRAP. The CDR3: CASGLGGAHEQYF. Here the CDR3 DNA reads TGTGCTAGTGGTTTGGGGGGGGCCCACGAGCAGTACTTC.

Details on this clone: The same CDR3 can be traced to other DNA sequences in this sample. The chain recombines TRBV27 with TRBJ2-1; D call uncertain. The V and J ends lost 5 bases and 1 base respectively, with 6 bases between them. The CDR3 has 13 residues. CDR1 and CDR2 from the germline V gene are MNHEY and SMNVEV (reference sequence). The CDR3 sequence is CASSPASYNEQFF. The CDR3 region has the DNA TGTGCCAGCAGTCCCGCTTCCTACAATGAGCAGTTCTTC.

The gene calls are TRBV27 and TRBJ2-3; 7 bases align to TRBD2. The CDR3 length is 15 residues. The germline CDR1 and CDR2 sequences are MNHEY and SMNVEV (reference sequence). Trimming cost V 1 base and J 5 bases; bases outside gene matches: 6. Here the CDR3 DNA reads TGTGCCAGCAGTTTATTGCGGGAGCGGTTAGATACGCAGTATTTT. Translation: CASSLLRERLDTQYF.

The chain uses TRBV2 and TRBJ2-1; D could derive from TRBD1 or TRBD2 (5 bases each). CDR3 length equals 13 residues. Trimming shortened V by 11 bases and J by 6 bases, and 17 bases separated the two germline ends. The germline V gene has CDR1 SNHLY and CDR2 FYNNEI. The CDR3 protein is CAFSTGTSNEQFF. CDR3 sequence (DNA): TGTGCCTTCTCAACGGGGACCTCCAATGAGCAGTTCTTC.

This clone was seen just once. In DNA form, the CDR3 reads TGCGCCAGCACCCTTTCCCCGAACACTGAAGCTTTCTTT. As protein: CASTLSPNTEAFF. V usage is TRBV4-3 and J usage is TRBJ1-1; D is uncertain. Germline values: CDR1 LGHNA, CDR2 YSLEER. V was trimmed by 7 bases and J by 1 base, leaving 10 bases between them. This CDR3 has 13 amino acids.

The CDR3 DNA is TGTGCCAGCAGCCAACCAGCGGAGAGCTTCTACGAGCAGTACTTC. Translation: CASSQPAESFYEQYF. This rearrangement joins TRBV4-2 to TRBJ2-7; possibly TRBD2 for D (5 bases). V was cut by 2 bases and J by 3 bases, with 14 bases left in between. CDR3 length: 15 amino acids. Germline CDR1 is LGHNA and CDR2 is YNFKEQ.

This chain links TRBV18 with TRBJ1-1, with D tentatively TRBD1 (5 bases). The CDR3 covers 14 residues. Germline V CDR1 and CDR2: KGHSH, LQKENI. V shed 5 bases and J shed 1 base, with 11 bases lying between them. CDR3 sequence reads: CASSLSGPNTEAFF. The CDR3, as DNA: TGTGCCAGCTCATTATCGGGGCCGAACACTGAAGCTTTCTTT.

The CDR3 nucleotides read TGTGCCAGCAGCTTGGGGGGAAATCCCACAGATACGCAGTATTTT. Protein sequence: CASSLGGNPTDTQYF. V gene TRBV7-9 combines with J gene TRBJ2-3; tentative D call: TRBD2 (6 bases). The CDR3 length is 15 residues. The germline gives CDR1 SEHNR, CDR2 FQNEAQ (reference sequence). Trimming left V 3 bases short and J 2 bases short, with 12 bases between.

V is TRBV7-9 and J is TRBJ2-2; D is uncertain. The CDR3 extends over 13 amino acids. V lost 8 bases and J lost 3, with 10 bases in between. CDR1 and CDR2 from the germline V gene are SEHNR and FQNEAQ (reference sequence). The CDR3 bases are TGTGCCAGCGGCACAGATCACACCGGGGAGCTGTTTTTT. Translating it yields CASGTDHTGELFF.